This T cell receptor beta chain stems from a study of response to subunit inactivated influenza vaccine. Each CDR3 protein is one row after TCRdb ran MiXCR on the RT-PCR reads. This sample has roughly 630,000 distinct CDR3 sequences, with 13% to 15% found just once. The ends were cut back, 2 bases at V and 7 bases at J, with 12 bases in the middle. Germline V gene sequence: CDR1 MNHEY, CDR2 SVGAGI. The CDR3 is 14 residues long. This clonotype was picked up a small number of times. Its antigen is currently unknown. Study-wide results and limits: There was a suggestion from the authors that each seasonal influenza vaccination recruits few new T cells.

The TCR sequence derives from a man aged 45-65 years who received an inactivated influenza vaccine. Sequenced material: PBMCs from blood, taken about 14 days before vaccination. This sequence joins TRBV6-5 and TRBJ1-5; D perhaps matches TRBD1 (6 bases). The CDR3 region has the DNA TGTGCCAGCAGTTACCAACAGGGTCGGCAGCCCCAGCATTTT. Encoded protein: CASSYQQGRQPQHF.